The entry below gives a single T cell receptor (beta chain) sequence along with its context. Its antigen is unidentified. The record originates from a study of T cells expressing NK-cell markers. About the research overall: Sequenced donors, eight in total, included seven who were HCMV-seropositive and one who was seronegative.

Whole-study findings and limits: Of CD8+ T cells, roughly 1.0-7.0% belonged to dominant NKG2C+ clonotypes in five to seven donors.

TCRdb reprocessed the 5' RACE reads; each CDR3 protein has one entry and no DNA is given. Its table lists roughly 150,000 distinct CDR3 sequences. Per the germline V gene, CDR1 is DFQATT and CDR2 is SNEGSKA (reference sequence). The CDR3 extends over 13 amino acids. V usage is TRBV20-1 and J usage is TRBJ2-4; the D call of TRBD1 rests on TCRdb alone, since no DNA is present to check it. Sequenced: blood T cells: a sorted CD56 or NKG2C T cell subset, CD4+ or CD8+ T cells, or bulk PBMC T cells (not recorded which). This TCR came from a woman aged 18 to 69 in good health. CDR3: CSAGGQGANIQYF.